This TCR beta chain was sequenced during a study of blood T cell repertoires in COVID-19. Across the study: Both acute and convalescent COVID-19 samples were obtained from the United States, Italy and Spain.

Assay: immunoSEQ multiplex PCR; the TCRdb copy retains only in-frame clones and omits some. The sample yields approximately 210,000 clones, 88% seen once. Germline CDR1 is SGHNT and CDR2 is YYREEE (reference sequence). CDR3 length equals 20 residues. J was trimmed by 7 bases and V by 2 bases; bases with no gene match: 19. This chain uses TRBV5-4 with TRBJ1-6; 9 bases match TRBD1. Input material: peripheral blood. This TCR was sampled from a man in his sixties or seventies with acute or convalescent COVID-19. The CDR3 bases are TGTGCCAGCAGCTTAGGCCCGGGACAGGGTCAAGGTTTTGGGAATTCACCCCTCCACTTT. Translated: CASSLGPGQGQGFGNSPLHF.